The rows below give T cell receptor beta chains drawn from one sample of a study of OX40 agonist ivuxolimab in advanced cancers. This table comes from immunoSEQ multiplex PCR, and its TCRdb copy is limited to in-frame clones, with some not included. This table holds 53,000 or so clones, around 86% found once. The sample here was CD4+ or CD8+ T cells sorted from blood, taken in a trial of the OX40 agonist ivuxolimab. These receptors were obtained from an adult with an advanced solid tumor such as melanoma, head and neck, liver or kidney cancer. Both conserved end residues are part of each CDR3. Fields, in order: clone size, J gene, V gene, D gene, CDR3 DNA, CDR3 protein. The D gene is left open where the match is weak. Not all rows give a size; the values are once, few, many and, for expanded clones, a class.

.	TRBJ1-1	TRBV11-2	.	TGTGCCAGCAGCTTAGAACCCTTGAACACTGAAGCTTTCTTT	CASSLEPLNTEAFF
.	TRBJ2-7	TRBV5-4	TRBD2	TGTGCCAGCAGCACCCCGGGACTAGCATACGAGCAGTACTTC	CASSTPGLAYEQYF
.	TRBJ2-7	TRBV5-1	TRBD1	TGCGCCACCCGCGAAAAGGACAGGCCAGGAAGGGTATCCACCTACGAGCAGTACTTC	CATREKDRPGRVSTYEQYF
.	TRBJ2-7	TRBV28	.	TGTGCCAGCAGCCTGGATAGGGGTCATACGGGGGTTGGGGCTCGGATTCAGAACGAGCAGTACTTC	CASSLDRGHTGVGARIQNEQYF
.	TRBJ2-7	TRBV11-2	TRBD2	TGTGCCAGCAGCTTAGCTTGGGCTAGCGGGAGTCGGCAGTACTTC	CASSLAWASGSRQYF
.	TRBJ1-5	TRBV30	TRBD1	TGTGCCTGGAGGGCGGGACAGGGTCCGCATTTT	CAWRAGQGPHF
.	TRBJ2-7	TRBV11-2	.	TGTGCCAGCAGCTGGAGAGGGGCGGCCTCCTACGAGCAGTACTTC	CASSWRGAASYEQYF
.	TRBJ2-7	TRBV6-1	TRBD1	TGTGCCAGCAGTGGACCGACAGGGTCCTCCTTCTACGAGCAGTACTTC	CASSGPTGSSFYEQYF
.	TRBJ2-7	TRBV6-1	TRBD1	TGTGCCAGCAGTGCCAGACAGGGTCACTACGAGCAGTACTTC	CASSARQGHYEQYF
.	TRBJ1-2	TRBV19	TRBD1	TGTGCCAGTAGGGAGACAGGGGGTGTCTATGGCTACACCTTC	CASRETGGVYGYTF
.	TRBJ2-1	TRBV7-6	TRBD2	TGTGCCAGCAACCCTCTATCGGGACTACACAATGAGCAGTTCTTC	CASNPLSGLHNEQFF
.	TRBJ1-1	TRBV19	.	TGTGCCAGTAAAGCTAGCCTCGGGGACACTGAAGCTTTCTTT	CASKASLGDTEAFF
.	TRBJ2-7	TRBV7-9	.	TGTGCCAGCAGAACTTCAGGGTCCTACGAGCAGTACTTC	CASRTSGSYEQYF
.	TRBJ2-1	TRBV19	.	TGTGCCAGTAGTGGAATGGCTAGCCACTCCTACAATGAGCAGTTCTTC	CASSGMASHSYNEQFF
.	TRBJ2-7	TRBV6-1	TRBD1	TGTGCCAGCAGTCACCGGGACAGGGGGTACGAGCAGTACTTC	CASSHRDRGYEQYF
.	TRBJ2-3	TRBV9	.	TGTGCCAGCAGCGTCCGGGACAAACAAGACACAGATACGCAGTATTTT	CASSVRDKQDTDTQYF
once	TRBJ2-3	TRBV5-3	.	TGTGCCAGAAGCTTGGACTGCCGCACAGATACGCAGTATTTT	CARSLDCRTDTQYF
.	TRBJ1-5	TRBV4-1	.	TGCGCCAGCAGCCTGGGAGGGGTAGGGCCCCAGCATTTT	CASSLGGVGPQHF
once	TRBJ2-7	TRBV11-2	TRBD2	TGTGCCAGCAGCTTAGCGCGAGGGGAGGGGCACTACGAGCAGTACTTC	CASSLARGEGHYEQYF
few	TRBJ1-1	TRBV28	.	TGTGCCAGCAGTTTGTATGATAGGGACACTGAAGCTTTCTTT	CASSLYDRDTEAFF
few	TRBJ2-7	TRBV5-4	TRBD1	TGTGCCAGCAGCTTGGGACAGGGTGTCTACGAGCAGTACTTC	CASSLGQGVYEQYF
once	TRBJ2-5	TRBV18	TRBD2	TGTGCCAGCTCACCACGGGTTTTAGCGGGAGGCCCCAACCAAGAGACCCAGTACTTC	CASSPRVLAGGPNQETQYF
.	TRBJ2-7	TRBV19	TRBD1	TGTGCCAGTAGCAGACAGGGGTGGGCCGAGCAGTACTTC	CASSRQGWAEQYF
.	TRBJ2-1	TRBV4-1	.	TGCGCCAGCAGCCAAGATTTTCGGGCTTCGTCCTCCTACAATGAGCAGTTCTTC	CASSQDFRASSSYNEQFF
.	TRBJ2-5	TRBV28	.	TGTGCCAGCAGTGGCTGGGGGCAAGAGACCCAGTACTTC	CASSGWGQETQYF
.	TRBJ2-5	TRBV2	.	TGTGCCAGCAGCCTGGGGGTAGTTAGAAACCAAGAGACCCAGTACTTC	CASSLGVVRNQETQYF
.	TRBJ1-1	TRBV2	.	TGTGCCAGCAGTCCCCGTTCTGGTTGGGACACTGAAGCTTTCTTT	CASSPRSGWDTEAFF
.	TRBJ2-1	TRBV18	TRBD2	TGTGCCAGCTCAGGACTAGCGGGCGACAATGAGCAGTTCTTC	CASSGLAGDNEQFF